This T cell receptor beta chain emerged from a study of blood T cell repertoires in COVID-19. Germline CDR1 is SGHTA and CDR2 is FQGTGA. The CDR3 sequence is 15 residues long. V was trimmed by 2 bases and J by 6 bases, leaving 15 bases between them. Produced via immunoSEQ multiplex PCR; TCRdb's table is partial and in-frame only. The sample holds about 160,000 clones, about 85% seen once. The sample taken for sequencing was PBMCs or T cells enriched from blood (not recorded which). The receptor was isolated from a woman aged 40 to 55 with acute COVID-19. This chain links TRBV7-3 with TRBJ2-3, with TRBD2 as a possible D gene (6 bases). CDR3 in amino acids: CASSLGGALGDTQYF. The DNA for the CDR3 is TGTGCCAGCAGCTTAGGAGGGGCACTAGGTGATACGCAGTATTTT.